This is a list of T cell receptor beta chains from one sample in a study of tumor-infiltrating lymphocytes in localized non-small cell lung cancer. Only in-frame clones appear in the TCRdb table, and some are missing; sequencing was by immunoSEQ multiplex PCR. The sample consists of approximately 14,000 clones, roughly 81% of them appearing once. What was sequenced was lung tumor tissue. These TCRs come from a human donor with non-small cell lung cancer. The CDR3 runs from the conserved cysteine through the conserved F or W. The D gene is left open where the match is weak. Clone size appears in some rows only: once, few, many, or a class for an expanded clone.

J	V	size	length	D	CDR3	DNA
TRBJ2-2	TRBV27	.	13	.	CASSRLYTGELFF	TGTGCCAGCAGCAGACTTTACACCGGGGAGCTGTTTTTT
TRBJ2-5	TRBV10-3	once	13	.	CAIRPLATETQYF	TGTGCCATCAGACCACTAGCTACGGAGACCCAGTACTTC
TRBJ2-5	TRBV21-1	.	15	.	CASSKSGDLQETQYF	TGTGCCAGCAGCAAGAGTGGGGATTTACAAGAGACCCAGTACTTC
TRBJ2-6	TRBV18	.	18	TRBD1	CASSLGQGLGSGANVLTF	TGTGCCAGCTCATTAGGACAGGGCCTTGGCTCTGGGGCCAACGTCCTGACTTTC
TRBJ2-3	TRBV29-1	.	15	.	CSVEFGREIADTQYF	TGCAGCGTTGAATTCGGCAGGGAAATTGCAGATACGCAGTATTTT
TRBJ1-2	TRBV6-1	.	12	.	CASSESVAGYTF	TGTGCCAGCAGTGAATCCGTCGCCGGCTACACCTTC
TRBJ1-3	TRBV11-3	once	18	TRBD1	CASSEPGQVNNPGNTIYF	TGTGCCAGCAGCGAGCCGGGACAGGTGAACAATCCTGGAAACACCATATATTTT
TRBJ2-1	TRBV5-1	.	14	.	CASSSTWVNNEQFF	TGCGCCAGCAGCTCAACTTGGGTCAACAATGAGCAGTTCTTC
TRBJ2-1	TRBV5-1	.	15	TRBD1	CASSIGTGAADEQFF	TGCGCCAGCAGCATAGGGACAGGGGCCGCCGATGAGCAGTTCTTC
TRBJ2-7	TRBV4-3	medium-sized	15	TRBD2	CASSQGTSGRYEQYF	TGCGCCAGCAGCCAAGGGACTAGCGGGAGATACGAGCAGTACTTC
TRBJ2-5	TRBV5-6	.	17	TRBD2	CASSLGASGPLGKTQYF	TGTGCCAGCAGCTTGGGTGCTAGCGGCCCTCTCGGGAAGACCCAGTACTTC
TRBJ2-5	TRBV5-4	.	14	TRBD2	CASSSPRGGETQYF	TGTGCCAGCAGCTCGCCACGGGGGGGGGAGACCCAGTACTTC
TRBJ1-3	TRBV7-9	.	15	TRBD1	CASSPRTGAGNTIYF	TGTGCCAGCAGCCCAAGGACAGGGGCTGGAAACACCATATATTTT
TRBJ2-1	TRBV30	.	17	TRBD2	CAWSASSSGGVGNEQFF	TGTGCCTGGAGCGCCTCTTCTAGCGGTGGGGTCGGCAATGAGCAGTTCTTC
TRBJ1-1	TRBV4-2	once	17	.	CASSQDGLQEVDTEAFF	TGTGCCAGCAGCCAAGATGGGCTTCAGGAAGTGGACACTGAAGCTTTCTTT
TRBJ1-3	TRBV15	.	14	.	CATSGRGTGNTIYF	TGTGCCACCAGCGGTAGGGGGACTGGAAACACCATATATTTT
TRBJ2-1	TRBV6-4	.	15	TRBD2	CASRAIAGGPGEQFF	TGTGCCAGCAGAGCCATAGCGGGAGGTCCGGGTGAGCAGTTCTTC
TRBJ2-1	TRBV15	.	11	.	CATRRDGEQFF	TGTGCCACCAGGCGGGACGGCGAGCAGTTCTTC
TRBJ1-5	TRBV5-6	.	14	TRBD1	CASSLQGGTLAQHF	TGTGCCAGCAGCTTGCAGGGGGGCACCTTAGCCCAGCATTTT
TRBJ1-4	TRBV19	.	15	.	CASSISGSGGEKLFF	TGTGCCAGTAGTATATCAGGGAGCGGAGGGGAAAAACTGTTTTTT
TRBJ2-7	TRBV14	.	15	.	CASSQDERLAYEQYF	TGTGCCAGCAGCCAAGATGAGCGGCTTGCATACGAGCAGTACTTC
TRBJ1-1	TRBV5-5	few	13	.	CASTADLNTEAFF	TGTGCCAGCACGGCCGATCTGAACACTGAAGCTTTCTTT
TRBJ2-7	TRBV29-1	.	14	.	CSVATGLHSYEQYF	TGCAGCGTGGCGACGGGGTTACACTCCTACGAGCAGTACTTC
TRBJ2-7	TRBV5-4	.	15	.	CASSLGVGDTNEQYF	TGTGCCAGCAGCTTGGGGGTCGGGGACACCAACGAGCAGTACTTC